The T cell receptor (beta chain) under discussion was sequenced for a study of CD8+CD57+ T cells in acquired aplastic anemia. Trimming removed 0 bases from V and 0 bases from J; junction bases left unmatched: 3. Germline assignment: CDR1 SGHRS and CDR2 YFSETQ. This CDR3 has 16 residues. With respect to this clonotype: The antigen is undetermined.

The use of genomic DNA as template underpinned the TCR beta VDJ and CDR3 profiling. TCRdb fed the reads into MiXCR, producing one record per CDR3 protein. This sample has approximately 170,000 distinct CDR3 sequences, with about half found just once. Patients chosen for sequencing had shown CD8+CD57+ cell expansion by flow cytometry. A severe acquired aplastic anemia diagnosis applied to all patients. Regarding the study as a whole: Roughly 30 CD8+ CDR3 sequences occurred in both the patients and the controls. The study found no significant CD8+ Simpson's diversity difference between patients and controls.

The gene calls are TRBV5-1 and TRBJ1-5; 7 bases match TRBD1. The specimen was sorted CD4+, CD8+, or CD8+CD57+ T cells (not recorded which) from PBMCs. The source of this sequence is a human donor with aplastic anemia. The CDR3 DNA sequence: TGCGCCAGCAGCTTGGGAGACAGGGTTAGCAATCAGCCCCAGCATTTT. Encoded protein: CASSLGDRVSNQPQHF.